These 15 T cell receptor beta chains originate from one sample sequenced in a study of CD8 T cells in ankylosing spondylitis (TCRdb year 2017). The protocol used for the library was 5' RACE. Instrument on record: Illumina HiSeq 2500. TCRdb reworked the public reads: Q25 trimming with fastp, MiXCR clone assembly, productive beta chains retained. Every CDR3 protein is listed once, alongside the most common genes and DNA of its rows. The sample has a few hundred thousand distinct CDR3 sequences on record, 20% of them singletons. The ten largest clones add up to over 10% of the sample. The material sequenced was blood, either unsorted or a sorted T cell fraction (not recorded which). These receptors were collected from a male donor with ankylosing spondylitis or in good health (not recorded which).

The J gene is TRBJ2-1, the V gene TRBV5-1; D remains ambiguous. This CDR3 has 12 residues. Germline-derived CDR1 and CDR2 are SGHRS and YFSETQ. Trimming took 6 bases from V and 2 from J, leaving 6 bases between them. Here the CDR3 DNA reads TGCGCCAGCACCTCCCCCTACAATGAGCAGTTCTTC. Translation: CASTSPYNEQFF.

The chain carries TRBV3-1 and TRBJ1-5; D might be TRBD1 (5 bases). The germline V gene has CDR1 LGHDT and CDR2 YNNKEL (reference sequence). Trimming stripped 7 bases from V and 4 bases from J, with 14 bases between. The CDR3 covers 14 residues. The CDR3 sequence is CASTEAGSNQPQHF. In DNA form, the CDR3 reads TGTGCCAGCACCGAAGCAGGGAGTAATCAGCCCCAGCATTTT.

This clonotype was picked up a small number of times. This chain connects TRBV13 to TRBJ2-5; D is possibly TRBD1 (6 bases). CDR3 length equals 14 residues. Germline CDR1 is PRHDT and CDR2 is FYEKMQ (reference sequence). V was cut by 2 bases and J by 3 bases, with 10 bases left in between. DNA for the CDR3: TGTGCCAGCAGCTTAAGGCAGGGGAAAGAGACCCAGTACTTC. Translated: CASSLRQGKETQYF.

The chain joins TRBV3-1 to TRBJ2-3, with 12 bases that match TRBD2. The CDR3 contains 18 residues. Germline V lookup: CDR1 LGHDT, CDR2 YNNKEL (reference sequence). J lost 5 bases, V lost 11 bases, and 20 bases had no gene match. CDR3 sequence reads: CASCQEGPSGGAGDTQYF. The CDR3 nucleotides read TGTGCCTCCTGCCAAGAAGGCCCTAGCGGGGGGGCAGGAGATACGCAGTATTTT.

The chain combines TRBV7-8 with TRBJ2-1, with 11 bases matching TRBD1. Unmatched junction bases numbered 5, after V lost 7 bases and J lost 3 bases. CDR1 SGHVS and CDR2 FQNEAQ come from the germline V gene. The CDR3 has 15 amino acids. This CDR3 is CASKPGTGGYNEQFF. Here the CDR3 DNA reads TGTGCCAGCAAGCCCGGGACAGGGGGCTACAATGAGCAGTTCTTC.

This clonotype was found a few times. The V call is TRBV5-8, the J call TRBJ2-3; the match to TRBD2 covers 7 bases. The germline V gene has CDR1 SGHTS and CDR2 YDEGEE. This CDR3 is 15 amino acids long. The trim removed 3 bases at V and 3 bases at J, leaving 7 bases unmatched. This CDR3 reads CASSWRAGSTDTQYF. DNA of the CDR3: TGTGCCAGCAGCTGGAGAGCGGGGTCAACAGATACGCAGTATTTT.

This clonotype was counted between two and nine times. The rearrangement uses TRBV12-3 or TRBV12-4 and TRBJ2-1; 7 bases line up with TRBD1. The CDR3 contains 15 residues. V shed 2 bases and J 5 bases; nucleotides not matched to a gene: 6. This CDR3 reads CASSLRGQPHNEQFF. The CDR3 nucleotides read TGTGCCAGCAGTTTAAGGGGACAGCCCCACAATGAGCAGTTCTTC.

The table lists this clonotype with a few counts. The CDR3 protein is CAWIDSPYEQYF. The DNA of the CDR3 is TGTGCCTGGATCGATTCCCCCTACGAGCAGTACTTC. V and J are TRBV30 and TRBJ2-7; no reliable D call. CDR1 is GTSNPN and CDR2 is SVGIG in the germline V gene (reference sequence). V was clipped by 4 bases and J by 2 bases, with 9 bases between them. This CDR3 spans 12 amino acids.

This clonotype was observed many times. V is TRBV12-3 or TRBV12-4 and J is TRBJ2-7, with D hard to call. The V and J ends lost 5 bases and 3 bases respectively, with 5 bases between them. The CDR3 is 11 residues long. In DNA form, the CDR3 reads TGTGCCAGCAGTGTCTACTACGAGCAGTACTTC. Amino acid sequence: CASSVYYEQYF.

This clonotype has a handful of counts. V gene TRBV13 combines with J gene TRBJ2-7, with D maybe TRBD2 (6 bases). Trimming stripped 4 bases from V and 3 bases from J, with 10 bases between. The germline V gene encodes CDR1 PRHDT and CDR2 FYEKMQ (reference sequence). This CDR3 contains 13 residues. CDR3 coding DNA: TGTGCCAGCAGCTCCCGACTAGTCTACGAGCAGTACTTC. This gives the protein CASSSRLVYEQYF. Drawing the rest from reference TRBV13 and TRBJ2-7, the complete variable domain is AAGVIQSPRHLIKEKRETATLKCYPIPRHDTVYWYQQGPGQDPQFLISFYEKMQSDKGSIPDRFSAQQFSDYHSELNMSSLELGDSALYFCASSSRLVYEQYFGPGTRLTVT.

The chain uses TRBV15 and TRBJ2-7; no firm D call. CDR1 is LNHNV, CDR2 YYDKDF, per germline (reference sequence). The CDR3 is made up of 11 amino acids. Trimming removed 3 bases at V and 5 bases at J, with 5 bases between. In nucleotides, the CDR3 is TGTGCCACCAGCAGGTTGGACGAGCAGTACTTC. This codes for CATSRLDEQYF.

Note on this clonotype: One junction end disagrees with the germline gene, perhaps due to a read error. The DNA for the CDR3 is TGTGCCACCAGCATCGCGGGGCCAGCTTTCTTT. It codes for CATSIAGPAFF. J is TRBJ1-1 and V is TRBV7-8; D possibly corresponds to TRBD1 (5 bases). Germline values: CDR1 SGHVS, CDR2 FQNEAQ. CDR3 size: 11 residues.

This clonotype was detected a few times. The J gene is TRBJ2-2, the V gene TRBV4-1; 8 nucleotides agree with TRBD1. V shed 1 base, J shed 0 bases, and the junction held 1 base outside the gene matches. CDR3 length: 16 amino acids. CDR1 is MGHRA and CDR2 is YSYEKL in the germline V gene. The CDR3 nucleotides are TGCGCCAGCAGCCAAGTGACAGGGGCGAACACCGGGGAGCTGTTTTTT. Protein: CASSQVTGANTGELFF.

J is TRBJ2-7 and V is TRBV2; TRBD1 or TRBD2 may be the D gene (5 bases each). Trimming took off 6 bases at V and 0 bases at J, with 12 bases between the two ends. CDR1 is SNHLY, CDR2 FYNNEI, per germline. This CDR3 region has 14 residues. This CDR3 is CASRAEGPSYEQYF. The CDR3 nucleotides read TGTGCCAGCAGGGCAGAGGGGCCCTCCTACGAGCAGTACTTC.

This clonotype has a handful of counts. The chain is built from TRBV29-1 and TRBJ2-7; D uncertain. Germline-derived CDR1 and CDR2 are SQVTM and ANQGSEA. Trimming cost V 6 bases and J 2 bases, with 17 bases left between them. The CDR3 is 14 amino acids. This chain's CDR3 is CSVDADGETYEQYF. The DNA of the CDR3 is TGCAGCGTCGACGCGGACGGTGAAACCTACGAGCAGTACTTC.